The 26 T cell receptor beta chains presented below share a single source sample, sequenced in a study of blood T cell repertoires in COVID-19. Assay used: immunoSEQ multiplex PCR; TCRdb lists only in-frame clones, some missing. The sample has approximately 50,000 clones, 90% seen once. Sequenced input: peripheral blood. The receptors were gathered from a human donor in a cohort sampled during active COVID-19.

The chain carries TRBV28 and TRBJ2-5; D gene unclear. Trimming left V 5 bases short and J 3 bases short, with 13 bases between. CDR1 and CDR2 from the germline V gene are MDHEN and SYDVKM. The CDR3 extends over 14 amino acids. The CDR3 DNA reads as TGTGCCAGCAGTCCTGAACCGGCGGAAGAGACCCAGTACTTC. It translates to CASSPEPAEETQYF.

The chain links TRBV15 to TRBJ2-2; 10 bases agree with TRBD2. The CDR3 is 16 residues long. The germline V gene has CDR1 LNHNV and CDR2 YYDKDF (reference sequence). V lost 7 bases, J lost 2 bases, and 7 bases stayed unmatched. CDR3 DNA: TGTGCCACCACCAGTATAGCGGGAGGCAACACCGGGGAGCTGTTTTTT. Translating it yields CATTSIAGGNTGELFF.

The CDR3 region has the DNA TGTGCCAGCATGCCGGGGGATAATTCACCCCTCCACTTT. It is translated as CASMPGDNSPLHF. V and J are TRBV2 and TRBJ1-6; TRBD1 might be the D (5 bases). The length of the CDR3 is 13 residues. Per the germline V gene, CDR1 is SNHLY and CDR2 is FYNNEI. Trimming pared 7 bases from V and 5 bases from J, leaving 9 bases between. Based on the CDR3 plus reference TRBV2 and TRBJ1-6, the full variable domain is EPEVTQTPSHQVTQMGQEVILRCVPISNHLYFYWYRQILGQKVEFLVSFYNNEISEKSEIFDDQFSVERPDGSNFTLKIRSTKLEDSAMYFCASMPGDNSPLHFGNGTRLTVT.

In this sample, this clone turned up once. The chain carries TRBV2 and TRBJ2-1, with 11 bases aligning to TRBD2. Per the germline V gene, CDR1 is SNHLY and CDR2 is FYNNEI. The CDR3 runs 15 residues. The J segment lost 5 bases and the V segment lost 6 bases, leaving 6 bases of the junction unmatched. The CDR3 nucleotides read TGTGCCAGCAGCGTTCCGGGACTAGCGGACAATGAGCAGTTCTTC. This encodes CASSVPGLADNEQFF.

This sequence joins TRBV2 and TRBJ1-2; D gene uncertain. V was pared by 6 bases and J by 6 bases, with 17 bases between. This CDR3 region has 14 residues. Germline loops: CDR1 SNHLY, CDR2 FYNNEI. The chain's CDR3 is CASSRIEADNGYTF. The DNA for the CDR3 is TGTGCCAGCAGCCGCATAGAAGCTGATAATGGCTACACCTTC.

The chain is built from TRBV6-5 and TRBJ2-6; 7 bases align to TRBD1. The CDR3 is 15 amino acids. Germline V gene data show CDR1 as MNHEY and CDR2 as SVGAGI. J gave up 2 bases and V 8 bases, and 6 bases lay outside the gene matches. The CDR3 DNA is TGTGCCAGCGGCCCTGGACAGGCTGGGGCCAACGTCCTGACTTTC. Translated, it gives CASGPGQAGANVLTF.

This clone was counted once. This chain links TRBV15 with TRBJ1-1; a possible D gene is TRBD1 (5 bases). Trimming shortened V by 0 bases and J by 8 bases, and 13 bases separated the two germline ends. The CDR3 loop spans 14 amino acids. Germline CDR1 reads LNHNV; CDR2 reads YYDKDF (reference sequence). CDR3 DNA: TGTGCCACCAGCAGAGACTTACAGGTGGGGGAAGCTTTCTTT. Translated: CATSRDLQVGEAFF.

The chain couples TRBV7-2 to TRBJ2-7, with TRBD2 matching over 11 bases. The junction had 12 bases not matched to a gene; V was cut back by 4 bases and J by 7 bases. The length of the CDR3 is 16 residues. Germline V CDR1 and CDR2: SGHTA, FQGNSA. CDR3 nucleotides: TGTGCCAGCAGCTCCCCCCTAGCGGGAGGAATGTGGGAGCAGTACTTC. Its protein is CASSSPLAGGMWEQYF. Variable domain in full (rest from reference TRBV7-2 and TRBJ2-7): GAGVSQSPSNKVTEKGKDVELRCDPISGHTALYWYRQSLGQGLEFLIYFQGNSAPDKSGLPSDRFSAERTGGSVSTLTIQRTQQEDSAVYLCASSSPLAGGMWEQYFGPGTRLTVT.

The rearrangement uses TRBV24-1 and TRBJ2-1; TRBD1 aligns across 8 bases. This CDR3 spans 12 amino acids. Per the germline V gene, CDR1 is KGHDR and CDR2 is SFDVKD. V lost 5 bases to trimming and J lost 14 bases; unmatched junction nucleotides: 7. Here the CDR3 DNA reads TGTGCCACCAGTGCAGGGGGCCCCGTAAAGTTCTTC. Amino acids: CATSAGGPVKFF.

The CDR3 loop is CASSQTSGRYNEQFF. The CDR3 DNA reads TGTGCCAGCAGCCAGACTAGCGGGAGATACAATGAGCAGTTCTTC. The chain joins TRBV3-1 (or the pseudogene TRBV3-2) to TRBJ2-1, with TRBD2 identical over 12 bases. This CDR3 is 15 amino acids long. V shed 3 bases and J 4 bases; nucleotides not matched to a gene: 1. Germline CDR1 reads LGHDT; CDR2 reads YNNKEL (reference sequence).

The genes are TRBV21-1 and TRBJ2-7; the table's D gene call, TRBD2, was not cross checked with the DNA. TRBV21-1 is a listed pseudogene. CDR3 length: 16 amino acids. CDR3 loop: CASSKVEGRGTLEQYV. In DNA, the CDR3 is TGTGCCAGCAGCAAAGTGGAGGGGAGGGGAACTCTCGAGCAGTACGTC.

The V and J genes are TRBV30 and TRBJ2-1; 12 bases line up with TRBD2. The CDR3 has 16 residues. Germline trimming cut 0 bases from V and 4 bases from J; bases unmatched to any gene: 4. CDR1 is GTSNPN and CDR2 is SVGIG in the germline V gene (reference sequence). In DNA form, the CDR3 reads TGTGCCTGGAGTGTGACACTAGCGGGGGGATACAATGAGCAGTTCTTC. It codes for CAWSVTLAGGYNEQFF.

The chain employs TRBV18 and TRBJ1-4, with a weak D call TRBD1 (5 bases). Trimming shortened V by 6 bases and J by 12 bases, and 11 bases separated the two germline ends. In germline, CDR1 is KGHSH, CDR2 LQKENI. There are 11 residues in the CDR3. As DNA, the CDR3 is TGTGCCAGCTCGGACGGGGGTCAACTGTTTTTT. This encodes CASSDGGQLFF.

This clone was recorded once. This sequence joins TRBV5-1 and TRBJ2-7; the match to TRBD2 covers 7 bases. V lost 2 bases and J lost 5; bases outside the gene matches: 10. CDR3 length equals 15 residues. CDR1 SGHRS and CDR2 YFSETQ come from the germline V gene. This chain's CDR3 is CASSLSRREKNEQYF. DNA of the CDR3: TGCGCCAGCAGCTTAAGCCGGCGGGAGAAGAACGAGCAGTACTTC. Drawing the rest from reference TRBV5-1 and TRBJ2-7, the complete variable domain is KAGVTQTPRYLIKTRGQQVTLSCSPISGHRSVSWYQQTPGQGLQFLFEYFSETQRNKGNFPGRFSGRQFSNSRSEMNVSTLELGDSALYLCASSLSRREKNEQYFGPGTRLTVT.

The genes are TRBV19 and TRBJ1-2; 9 bases are a match to TRBD1. CDR1 and CDR2 from the germline V gene are LNHDA and SQIVND (reference sequence). This CDR3 spans 15 amino acids. Trimming removed 3 bases from V and 6 bases from J; junction bases left unmatched: 8. DNA for the CDR3: TGTGCCAGTAGTATTAGGACAGGGGCGGATCATGGCTACACCTTC. As protein: CASSIRTGADHGYTF. Complete variable domain (other parts from reference TRBV19 and TRBJ1-2): DGGITQSPKYLFRKEGQNVTLSCEQNLNHDAMYWYRQDPGQGLRLIYYSQIVNDFQKGDIAEGYSVSREKKESFPLTVTSAQKNPTAFYLCASSIRTGADHGYTFGSGTRLTVV.

The chain is built from TRBV29-1 and TRBJ1-3; perhaps TRBD1 as D (5 bases). CDR1 is SQVTM, CDR2 ANQGSEA, per germline. Trimming took 7 bases from V and 0 from J, leaving 7 bases between them. The CDR3 extends over 12 amino acids. The DNA of the CDR3 is TGCAGCGCTGGGGCCTCTGGAAACACCATATATTTT. Translated, it gives CSAGASGNTIYF.

This clone was counted once. The chain combines TRBV2 with TRBJ1-1, with TRBD1 identical over 8 bases. The CDR3 extends over 13 amino acids. Trimming cost V 10 bases and J 5 bases; bases outside gene matches: 9. CDR1 and CDR2 from the germline V gene are SNHLY and FYNNEI. The CDR3 DNA is TGTGCCATCGACACAGGGGGAGTTACTGAAGCTTTCTTT. It specifies CAIDTGGVTEAFF.

The J gene is TRBJ1-1, the V gene TRBV18; perhaps TRBD1 as D (5 bases). This CDR3 is 14 amino acids long. V was clipped by 8 bases and J by 4 bases, with 17 bases between them. CDR1 and CDR2 from the germline V gene are KGHSH and LQKENI. The DNA for the CDR3 is TGTGCCAGCAAGCCGGGGGTCGTGGGCACTGAAGCTTTCTTT. It yields the protein CASKPGVVGTEAFF.

The chain links TRBV7-9 to TRBJ2-7; the D gene is possibly TRBD2 (5 bases). Germline V CDR1 and CDR2: SEHNR, FQNEAQ (reference sequence). The CDR3 covers 14 residues. The ends were cut back, 2 bases at V and 5 bases at J, with 13 bases in the middle. The chain's CDR3 is CASSLYEGDHEQYV. CDR3 nucleotides: TGTGCCAGCAGCTTATACGAGGGTGACCACGAGCAGTACGTC.

The genes are TRBV19 and TRBJ2-2; no definite D call. Per the germline V gene, CDR1 is LNHDA and CDR2 is SQIVND (reference sequence). V was clipped by 6 bases and J by 6 bases, with 14 bases between them. This CDR3 region has 14 residues. CDR3 nucleotide sequence: TGTGCCAGTAGCCCCTTACTAATATCCGGGGAGCTGTTTTTT. It yields the protein CASSPLLISGELFF.

The chain links TRBV5-1 to TRBJ1-2; D perhaps matches TRBD1 (5 bases). V shed 4 bases and J shed 6 bases, with 19 bases lying between them. Germline V lookup: CDR1 SGHRS, CDR2 YFSETQ. This CDR3 has 15 amino acids. DNA for the CDR3: TGCGCCAGCAGCCCCTCATGGGACGGGAGCAATGGCTACACCTTC. The encoded protein is CASSPSWDGSNGYTF.

Here the CDR3 reads CASGTSGIGNEQFF. The CDR3 DNA reads as TGTGCCAGCGGGACTAGCGGGATAGGCAATGAGCAGTTCTTC. The J gene is TRBJ2-1, the V gene TRBV6-5; TRBD2 matches at 13 bases. V lost 8 bases, J lost 6 bases, and 4 bases stayed unmatched. Germline V gene sequence: CDR1 MNHEY, CDR2 SVGAGI. The CDR3 runs to 14 residues.

V and J are TRBV7-6 and TRBJ1-4, with D possibly matching TRBD1 (5 bases). Between the trimmed V and J ends, which lost 2 bases and 8 bases, there was a span of 9 bases. CDR1 SGHVS and CDR2 FNYEAQ come from the germline V gene. This CDR3 has 13 residues. The CDR3 sequence: CASSLREGEKLFF. The DNA of the CDR3 is TGTGCCAGCAGCTTAAGGGAGGGGGAAAAACTGTTTTTT.

This clone was detected only once. This rearrangement joins TRBV12-3 or TRBV12-4 to TRBJ1-5; TRBD1 aligns across 7 bases. This CDR3 spans 13 amino acids. J gave up 8 bases and V 6 bases, and 7 bases lay outside the gene matches. The CDR3 region has the DNA TGTGCCAGCAGACCCGGGACAGCCGAGCCCCAGCATTTT. Residues: CASRPGTAEPQHF.

This chain links TRBV28 with TRBJ1-5, with TRBD1 matching over 9 bases. The CDR3 has 14 amino acids. CDR1 and CDR2 from the germline V gene are MDHEN and SYDVKM. With 5 bases clipped from V and 7 bases from J, the junction kept 6 bases outside the gene matches. As DNA, the CDR3 is TGTGCCAGCAGTAAAATACAGGGGGCCCAGCCCCAGCATTTT. It codes for CASSKIQGAQPQHF.

The rearrangement uses TRBV19 and TRBJ2-2, with TRBD2 matching over 8 bases. CDR1 and CDR2 from the germline V gene are LNHDA and SQIVND (reference sequence). V dropped 4 bases and J dropped 6; count of bases not matched to a gene: 13. The CDR3 length is 17 residues. The DNA for the CDR3 is TGTGCCAGTAGTAGGGCTTCGTTCCTAGCGGGCTCCGGGGAGCTGTTTTTT. It specifies CASSRASFLAGSGELFF. Variable domain in full (rest from reference TRBV19 and TRBJ2-2): DGGITQSPKYLFRKEGQNVTLSCEQNLNHDAMYWYRQDPGQGLRLIYYSQIVNDFQKGDIAEGYSVSREKKESFPLTVTSAQKNPTAFYLCASSRASFLAGSGELFFGEGSRLTVL.